The TCR beta chain described here comes from a study of OX40 agonist ivuxolimab in advanced cancers. CDR1 GTSNPN and CDR2 SVGIG come from the germline V gene (reference sequence). This CDR3 spans 13 amino acids. TCRdb keeps only in-frame clones here, not all; method: immunoSEQ multiplex PCR. The sample carries roughly 34,000 clones, approximately 89% recorded once. Sampled blood was obtained at baseline, cycle 4 day 1, and cycle 7 day 1. Comment on this clone: Compared with germline, one end of the junction differs, possibly owing to a read error.

This chain joins TRBV30 and TRBJ1-5; D not resolved. This specimen consisted of CD4+ or CD8+ T cells sorted from blood, obtained in a trial of the OX40 agonist ivuxolimab. The sequence was collected from an adult with an advanced solid tumor such as melanoma, head and neck, liver or kidney cancer. In DNA, the CDR3 is TGTGCCTGGAGTCCCCATCTCCGGCAGCCCCAGCACTTT. It codes for CAWSPHLRQPQHF.